The sequence of this T cell receptor beta chain was determined in a study of tumor and adjacent non-tumor tissue in lung cancer. Study overall: The cohort had approximately 12 adenocarcinoma, a couple of squamous cell and 1 small cell patients. Each sample yielded around 4.2 million productive TCRbeta reads on average.

RNA was extracted from bulk tissue without any cell sorting. Three rounds of nested PCR, following a modified ARM-PCR protocol, produced the TCRbeta library. TCRdb reprocessed the multiplex PCR reads with MiXCR, giving one entry per CDR3 protein. Counted here are 100,000 to 150,000 distinct CDR3 sequences, approximately 66% occurring once; the ten biggest clones make up about 13%. This clonotype occurred once. As yet, its antigen is unknown. With a much larger clone just one base away, this may be a read error. Overall study results and limits: Tumor tissue had significantly higher TCR diversity than normal lung.

Germline values: CDR1 MNHEY, CDR2 SVGAGI. The V end was cut by 2 bases, the J end by 6 bases, with 11 bases between. This CDR3 contains 14 residues. The J gene is TRBJ2-1, the V gene TRBV6-5; D remains unclear. The clonotype originates from a man aged 25 to 45 with non-small cell lung cancer. The sample comprised lung tumor tissue. CDR3 region: CASSYETAFNEQFF. CDR3 bases: TGTGCCAGCAGTTACGAGACGGCTTTCAATGAGCAGTTCTTC.